These 11 T cell receptor beta chains originate from one sample sequenced in a study of blood T cell repertoires in COVID-19. The method was immunoSEQ multiplex PCR; TCRdb's version includes in-frame clones alone and lacks a portion of them. Seen here are 55,000 or so clones, approximately 88% observed once, and the top ten hold more than 3%. The specimen sequenced was peripheral blood. Receptors originate from a man between 35 and 55 years old with COVID-19, enrolled during active disease.

This chain joins TRBV28 and TRBJ2-3, with 7 bases identical to TRBD2. The CDR3 has 16 residues. Trimming removed 4 bases from V and 4 bases from J; junction bases left unmatched: 11. Germline CDR1 MDHEN, CDR2 SYDVKM. The CDR3 bases are TGTGCCAGCAGTTCGTCGGGGGGAGGGCAGGCAGATACGCAGTATTTT. Its protein product is CASSSSGGGQADTQYF.

The gene calls are TRBV3-1 (or the pseudogene TRBV3-2) and TRBJ2-3; 16 nucleotides agree with TRBD2. Germline CDR1 reads LGHDT; CDR2 reads YNNKEL (reference sequence). V lost 6 bases, J lost 5 bases, and 5 bases stayed unmatched. The CDR3 is 16 amino acids. CDR3 sequence reads: CASRPGTSGGGDTQYF. In DNA form, the CDR3 reads TGTGCCAGCAGACCCGGGACTAGCGGGGGGGGAGATACGCAGTATTTT.

V and J are TRBV6-6 and TRBJ2-5; D is uncertain. The CDR3 has 14 amino acids. The V end was cut by 0 bases, the J end by 2 bases, with 7 bases between. CDR1 and CDR2 from the germline V gene are MNHNY and SVGAGI (reference sequence). The chain's CDR3 is CASSYSTGQETQYF. The CDR3, as DNA: TGTGCCAGCAGTTACTCGACGGGTCAAGAGACCCAGTACTTC.

V is TRBV12-5 and J is TRBJ2-3; TRBD2 matches at 10 bases. Germline-derived CDR1 and CDR2 are LGHNT and FRNRAP. This CDR3 comprises 13 residues. V lost 5 bases to trimming and J lost 6 bases; unmatched junction nucleotides: 2. The CDR3 sequence: CASGDSGRDTQYF. CDR3 bases: TGTGCTAGTGGTGATAGCGGGAGGGATACGCAGTATTTT.

The CDR3 here is CASSQDPSSTDTQYF. For the CDR3, the DNA is TGTGCCAGCAGCCAAGATCCTTCTAGCACAGATACGCAGTATTTT. The gene calls are TRBV3-1 (or the pseudogene TRBV3-2) and TRBJ2-3; the D is unclear. The germline V gene has CDR1 LGHDT and CDR2 YNNKEL (reference sequence). The V and J ends lost 0 bases and 0 bases respectively, with 7 bases between them. The CDR3 runs 15 residues.

The chain's CDR3 is CASSMTDSSGNTIYF. The CDR3 DNA follows: TGTGCCAGTAGTATGACGGACTCCTCTGGAAACACCATATATTTT. V gene TRBV19 combines with J gene TRBJ1-3; no clear D gene. V lost 3 bases to trimming and J lost 0 bases, with 9 bases between them. Germline V gene sequence: CDR1 LNHDA, CDR2 SQIVND (reference sequence). This CDR3 has 15 residues.

V usage is TRBV10-3 and J usage is TRBJ2-5; 7 bases map to TRBD2. CDR3 size: 15 residues. The J segment lost 3 bases and the V segment lost 3 bases, leaving 7 bases of the junction unmatched. Germline loops: CDR1 ENHRY, CDR2 SYGVKD. This CDR3 reads CAISDGGGTEETQYF. The CDR3 DNA is TGTGCCATCAGTGATGGGGGAGGGACCGAAGAGACCCAGTACTTC.

The V and J genes are TRBV3-1 (or the pseudogene TRBV3-2) and TRBJ1-6; D unresolved. Trimming removed 4 bases from V and 2 bases from J, with 18 bases in between. CDR1 LGHDT and CDR2 YNNKEL come from the germline V gene (reference sequence). CDR3 length: 18 residues. In nucleotides, the CDR3 is TGTGCCAGCAGCCCCCGCCGAGGGAGGTTAACCTATAATTCACCCCTCCACTTT. Translating it yields CASSPRRGRLTYNSPLHF.

This chain uses TRBV24-1 with TRBJ2-1, with 7 bases aligning to TRBD2. The germline gives CDR1 KGHDR, CDR2 SFDVKD. CDR3 length equals 15 residues. V gave up 5 bases and J gave up 0 bases; unmatched junction bases: 3. The DNA for the CDR3 is TGTGCCACCAGTGTCGGGGGGAGCTCCTACAATGAGCAGTTCTTC. Protein product: CATSVGGSSYNEQFF.

The chain links TRBV3-1 (or the pseudogene TRBV3-2) to TRBJ2-1; TRBD2 agrees at 13 bases. From germline, CDR1 is LGHDT and CDR2 YNNKEL (reference sequence). The trim removed 3 bases at V and 4 bases at J, leaving 18 bases unmatched. This CDR3 is built from 21 residues. This CDR3 reads CASSQGGLLGLAGVKYNEQFF. The CDR3, as DNA: TGTGCCAGCAGCCAGGGGGGTCTTTTAGGACTAGCGGGAGTTAAGTACAATGAGCAGTTCTTC.

The chain links TRBV7-9 to TRBJ1-3; D unclear. The V gene lost 3 bases and the J gene lost 3 bases, with 9 bases spanning the gap. This CDR3 contains 14 residues. The germline gives CDR1 SEHNR, CDR2 FQNEAQ (reference sequence). The CDR3: CASSFDASGNTIYF. The CDR3 DNA sequence: TGTGCCAGCAGCTTTGATGCCAGTGGAAACACCATATATTTT.